This is a list of T cell receptor beta chains from one sample in a study of T cells after posttransplantation cyclophosphamide. The data were produced by immunoSEQ multiplex PCR, yet TCRdb's version contains in-frame clones alone and is incomplete. Found here are tens of thousands of clones, no singletons; the ten largest cover under 3%. Sequencing was carried out using PBMCs. The receptors derive from a woman aged 55-75 years in good health, CMV-negative, and a related stem cell transplant donor. Each CDR3 is given with its conserved first and last residue. D genes are given only for firm matches. Some rows mark clone size as missing; the rest say once, few, many or name a class of expanded clone.

J gene	D gene	clone size	V gene	CDR3 protein	CDR3 DNA
TRBJ1-5	.	many	TRBV7-9	CASGGQDYQPQHF	TGTGCCAGCGGTGGGCAGGACTATCAGCCCCAGCATTTT
TRBJ1-1	.	many	TRBV12-3/TRBV12-4	CASSIDRNTEAFF	TGTGCCAGCAGTATAGACAGGAACACTGAAGCTTTCTTT
TRBJ2-3	.	many	TRBV5-1	CASSLALDRSTDTQYF	TGCGCCAGCAGCTTGGCCTTAGACAGGTCCACAGATACGCAGTATTTT
TRBJ2-2	.	.	TRBV5-1	CASRYRPGSGTGELFF	TGCGCCAGCAGATACCGCCCTGGTAGCGGCACCGGGGAGCTGTTTTTT
TRBJ1-1	.	many	TRBV2	CAGWGLGTEAFF	TGTGCCGGTTGGGGGCTAGGCACTGAAGCTTTCTTT
TRBJ2-7	.	many	TRBV27	CASSSQTGYEQYF	TGTGCCAGCAGTTCCCAGACTGGCTACGAGCAGTACTTC
TRBJ2-3	TRBD2	many	TRBV6-4	CASSDSPSGSSDTQYF	TGTGCCAGCAGTGACTCCCCTAGCGGGAGTTCAGATACGCAGTATTTT
TRBJ2-5	TRBD1	many	TRBV18	CASSASGTGGLETQYF	TGTGCCAGTTCCGCCTCCGGGACAGGGGGCCTGGAGACCCAGTACTTC
TRBJ2-3	TRBD1	many	TRBV5-1	CASSLQGRGHGDTQYF	TGCGCCAGCAGCTTGCAGGGCAGGGGGCATGGAGATACGCAGTATTTT
TRBJ1-1	.	many	TRBV6-2/TRBV6-3	CASSYLRTELSTEAFF	TGTGCCAGCAGTTACTTACGGACAGAGTTGAGCACTGAAGCTTTCTTT
TRBJ1-4	.	many	TRBV6-1	CASRGGGSGEKLFF	TGTGCCAGCAGGGGGGGAGGCTCTGGCGAAAAACTGTTTTTT
TRBJ2-1	TRBD1	many	TRBV9	CASSVTNRGVQFF	TGTGCCAGCAGCGTCACCAACAGGGGTGTGCAGTTCTTC
TRBJ1-2	TRBD1	many	TRBV10-1	CASSPGQGYGYTF	TGCGCCAGCAGTCCGGGACAGGGGTATGGCTACACCTTC
TRBJ2-6	.	many	TRBV7-2	CASSLGSGASGANVLTF	TGTGCCAGCAGCTTGGGGAGCGGAGCCTCTGGGGCCAACGTCCTGACTTTC
TRBJ1-1	.	many	TRBV12-3/TRBV12-4	CASSVQVYTEAFF	TGTGCCAGCAGTGTACAGGTGTACACTGAAGCTTTCTTT
TRBJ1-5	.	many	TRBV7-6	CASSLGTNQPQHF	TGTGCCAGCAGCTTGGGGACAAATCAGCCCCAGCATTTT
TRBJ2-5	.	many	TRBV28	CASSLAGIETQYF	TGTGCCAGCAGTTTAGCGGGAATCGAGACCCAGTACTTC
TRBJ1-2	.	many	TRBV4-3	CASSQSRGARYGYTF	TGCGCCAGCAGCCAATCGAGAGGGGCGAGGTATGGCTACACCTTC
TRBJ2-7	.	many	TRBV9	CASSAPSGQLPYEQYF	TGTGCCAGCAGCGCCCCGTCTGGGCAGCTGCCCTACGAGCAGTACTTC
TRBJ2-3	TRBD2	.	TRBV7-3	CASSAAGTSGLDTQYF	TGTGCCAGCAGCGCCGCCGGGACTAGCGGGTTGGATACGCAGTATTTT
TRBJ1-4	.	many	TRBV5-1	CASSLVAGSEKLFF	TGCGCCAGCAGCTTGGTGGCAGGCAGCGAAAAACTGTTTTTT
TRBJ2-3	TRBD2	many	TRBV6-5	CASRRGLSTDTQYF	TGTGCCAGCAGAAGGGGACTAAGCACAGATACGCAGTATTTT
TRBJ2-7	TRBD1	many	TRBV6-2/TRBV6-3	CASSYRQGAYEQYF	TGTGCCAGCAGTTATAGACAGGGCGCATACGAGCAGTACTTC